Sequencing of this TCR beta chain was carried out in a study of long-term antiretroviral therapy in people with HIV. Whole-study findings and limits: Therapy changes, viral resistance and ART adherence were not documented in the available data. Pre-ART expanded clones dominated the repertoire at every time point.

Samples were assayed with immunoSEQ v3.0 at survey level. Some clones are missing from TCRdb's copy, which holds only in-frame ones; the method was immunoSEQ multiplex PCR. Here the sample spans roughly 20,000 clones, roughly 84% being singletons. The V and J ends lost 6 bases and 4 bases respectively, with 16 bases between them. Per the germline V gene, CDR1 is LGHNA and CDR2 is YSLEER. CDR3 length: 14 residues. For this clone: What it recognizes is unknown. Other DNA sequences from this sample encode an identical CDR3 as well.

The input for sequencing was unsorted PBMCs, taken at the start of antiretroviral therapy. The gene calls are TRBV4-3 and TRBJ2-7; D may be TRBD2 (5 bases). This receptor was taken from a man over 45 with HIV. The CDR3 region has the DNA TGCGCCAGCAGTTTGTCGAGCGGAGCTTACGAGCAGTACTTC. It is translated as CASSLSSGAYEQYF.